This TCR beta chain was recorded in a study of T cell repertoires in cytomegalovirus infection. Turning to the study itself: HLA-B-restricted CMV epitopes that are well studied, plus recently identified HLA-C-restricted ones, were used by the study. Public TCR beta signature analysis indicated the presence of both CMV infection and matching HLA type. Points from the study as a whole: Frequencies of public TCR beta families were cumulated, and this identified carriers of CMV plus the relevant HLA. CMV-specific TCR beta clonotypes restricted by HLA-C dominated the ex vivo response.

The V and J ends lost 4 bases and 1 base respectively, with 8 bases between them. The CDR3 is 14 residues long. Germline CDR1 reads SGHDT; CDR2 reads YYEEEE. TCRdb analysed the reads with MiXCR anew, one entry per CDR3 protein. The sample shows about 52,000 distinct CDR3 sequences, less than 20% of them seen only once. Note on this clonotype: Its antigen remains unknown.

Source: CD8+ T cells from cultured PBMCs, taken from culture after CMV antigen stimulation. The receptor was derived from a human donor in good health (CMV status not recorded). Some clones in this sample may be carry-over from other donors' samples. V and J are TRBV5-6 and TRBJ2-2, with D perhaps matching TRBD1 (6 bases). In nucleotides, the CDR3 is TGTGCCAGCAGCCGGACAGAGAACACCGGGGAGCTGTTTTTT. The encoded protein is CASSRTENTGELFF.